This T cell receptor beta chain is from a study of T-cell reconstitution after alpha-beta-depleted transplantation in children (dated by TCRdb to about 2016). About the investigation overall: The study quantitatively tracked T-cell immune reconstitution after TCRalphabeta/CD19-depleted allogeneic hematopoietic cell transplantation in children using TCR repertoire profiling. Overall study results and their limits: The high TCRbeta diversity at day 60 in some patients was ascribed to recipient T cells and intrathymic progenitors that had survived conditioning. Over subsequent months, a decline in hyperexpanded clone frequencies was noted, and after one year, T-cell counts and TCRbeta diversity were mostly ascribed to newly produced T cells. The apparently early alphabetaT-cell count recovery about two months after transplant was reportedly dependent on only several hundred rapidly expanded clones derived from non-depleted graft cells.

Library preparation used PCR. Sequencing used an Illumina HiSeq 2500. TCR libraries were prepared with molecular barcoding, using unique molecular identifiers to normalize TCRbeta repertoire quantification. Using fastp at Q25 and MiXCR, TCRdb reprocessed the public reads and kept productive beta chains. Entries are consolidated by CDR3 protein sequence, retaining the most common genes and DNA. Recorded for this sample are fewer than 350,000 distinct CDR3 sequences; around a tenth of them occurred a single time. 20% to 25% of the sample is in the top ten clones. This clonotype was found many times. The antigen it binds to is not known. No quality values exist for individual bases; no much larger clone is one base distant. The label giving this sample's treatment or condition can be read as: allogeneic hematopoietic cell transplantation with graft depleted of TCRalphabeta T cells and CD19 B cells. The children who served as transplant recipients had been given grafts of TCRalphabeta/CD19-depleted allogeneic hematopoietic cells.

The V end loses 8 bases and the J end loses 2 bases, and a stretch of 16 bases separates them. The CDR3 starts with the cysteine, ends with the phenylalanine, and has 14 residues. The read is trimmed to its CDR3 DNA, 42 bases read in frame from base 1. CDR1 and CDR2 were assigned from the germline V gene as SGHTA and FQGNSA. The rearranged chain carries TRBV7-2 and TRBJ2-7, with TRBD1 tentatively as D gene (5 bases match). This clonotype was sampled from a male patient aged 2 to 9 who had a stem cell transplant for chronic granulomatous disease, so the T cells may come from the graft donor. The input for sequencing was peripheral blood, taken 180 days after TCRalphabeta/CD19-depleted stem cell transplant. The CDR3 is CASGSTDHPYEQYF. In nucleotides, the sequence is TGTGCCAGCGGTTCGACAGACCATCCCTACGAGCAGTACTTC.